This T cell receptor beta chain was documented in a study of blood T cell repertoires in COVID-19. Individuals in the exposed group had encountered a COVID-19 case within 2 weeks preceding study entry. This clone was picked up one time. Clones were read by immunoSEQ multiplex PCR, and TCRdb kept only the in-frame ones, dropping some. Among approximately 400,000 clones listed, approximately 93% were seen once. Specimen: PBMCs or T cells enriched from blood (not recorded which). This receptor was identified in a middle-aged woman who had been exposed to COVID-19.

Here the CDR3 reads CASSRGTGFMNTEAFF. CDR3 in DNA: TGTGCCAGTAGTAGAGGGACAGGGTTCATGAACACTGAAGCTTTCTTT. V usage is TRBV19 and J usage is TRBJ1-1; TRBD1 matches at 9 bases. Germline values: CDR1 LNHDA, CDR2 SQIVND (reference sequence). This CDR3 is 16 amino acids long. The trim removed 4 bases at V and 0 bases at J, leaving 6 bases unmatched.